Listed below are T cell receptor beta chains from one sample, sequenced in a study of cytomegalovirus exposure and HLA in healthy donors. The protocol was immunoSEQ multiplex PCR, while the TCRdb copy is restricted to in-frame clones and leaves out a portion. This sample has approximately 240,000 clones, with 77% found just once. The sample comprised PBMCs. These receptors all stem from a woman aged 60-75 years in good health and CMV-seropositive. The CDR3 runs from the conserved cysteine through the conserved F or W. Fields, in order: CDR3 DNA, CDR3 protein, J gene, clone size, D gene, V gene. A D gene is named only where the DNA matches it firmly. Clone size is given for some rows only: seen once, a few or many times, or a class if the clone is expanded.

CDR3 DNA: TGTGCCTTCAGACAGAGTCTTACAGATACGCAGTATTTT
CDR3 protein: CAFRQSLTDTQYF
J gene: TRBJ2-3
clone size: -
D gene: -
V gene: TRBV5-4

CDR3 DNA: TGTGCCAGCAGCCCCCGAGGCCTCACAGATACGCAGTATTTT
CDR3 protein: CASSPRGLTDTQYF
J gene: TRBJ2-3
clone size: -
D gene: -
V gene: TRBV25-1

CDR3 DNA: TGTGCCAGCCGTGAGGCGGGAATCTATGGCTACACCTTC
CDR3 protein: CASREAGIYGYTF
J gene: TRBJ1-2
clone size: -
D gene: -
V gene: TRBV19

CDR3 DNA: TGCGCCAGCAGCTTGCAGGGCCTCTCTGGAAACACCATATATTTT
CDR3 protein: CASSLQGLSGNTIYF
J gene: TRBJ1-3
clone size: -
D gene: -
V gene: TRBV5-1

CDR3 DNA: TGTGCCAGCGCCGAGGGGGCTTCCCCCTACTACGAGCAGTACTTC
CDR3 protein: CASAEGASPYYEQYF
J gene: TRBJ2-7
clone size: -
D gene: TRBD1
V gene: TRBV18

CDR3 DNA: TGTGCCTGGGAAAGGGGACTCACTAATGAAAAACTGTTTTTT
CDR3 protein: CAWERGLTNEKLFF
J gene: TRBJ1-4
clone size: -
D gene: -
V gene: TRBV30

CDR3 DNA: TGTGCCAGCACCCCACGGACAGAATATAACTATGGCTACACCTTC
CDR3 protein: CASTPRTEYNYGYTF
J gene: TRBJ1-2
clone size: -
D gene: -
V gene: TRBV11-2

CDR3 DNA: TGTGCCAGCAGCTCCCCGAGGGGGACAGAAGGCTACACCTTC
CDR3 protein: CASSSPRGTEGYTF
J gene: TRBJ1-2
clone size: -
D gene: TRBD1
V gene: TRBV7-2

CDR3 DNA: TGTGCCAGTAGTATAGGTGGACAGGGGGACTACACAGATACGCAGTATTTT
CDR3 protein: CASSIGGQGDYTDTQYF
J gene: TRBJ2-3
clone size: -
D gene: TRBD1
V gene: TRBV19

CDR3 DNA: TGTGCCAGCAGCTTAGGGCGGACTAGCGGGAGCACAGATACGCAGTATTTT
CDR3 protein: CASSLGRTSGSTDTQYF
J gene: TRBJ2-3
clone size: -
D gene: TRBD2
V gene: TRBV11-2

CDR3 DNA: TGTGCCAGCAGTTTATCAGCGCCGGGAAACACTGAAGCTTTCTTT
CDR3 protein: CASSLSAPGNTEAFF
J gene: TRBJ1-1
clone size: few
D gene: -
V gene: TRBV27

CDR3 DNA: TGTGCCAGCAGTCTCCGTTGGAGGGGCGTCTATGGCTACACCTTC
CDR3 protein: CASSLRWRGVYGYTF
J gene: TRBJ1-2
clone size: -
D gene: -
V gene: TRBV6-1

CDR3 DNA: TGTGCCAGCAGCCAACCCTCCGGGGGACAGCATTTT
CDR3 protein: CASSQPSGGQHF
J gene: TRBJ1-5
clone size: once
D gene: -
V gene: TRBV7-2

CDR3 DNA: TGTGCCTGGAGTAGGAAGGGGGCAATTAAGCCCGGGGAGCTGTTTTTT
CDR3 protein: CAWSRKGAIKPGELFF
J gene: TRBJ2-2
clone size: -
D gene: TRBD1
V gene: TRBV30

CDR3 DNA: TGTGCCAGCAGTGAAGCGCGCGAAAATGAAAAACTGTTTTTT
CDR3 protein: CASSEARENEKLFF
J gene: TRBJ1-4
clone size: -
D gene: -
V gene: TRBV2

CDR3 DNA: TGTGCCAGCAGCCAAGTTCTAGCGGGACCTAGCACAGATACGCAGTATTTT
CDR3 protein: CASSQVLAGPSTDTQYF
J gene: TRBJ2-3
clone size: -
D gene: TRBD2
V gene: TRBV14

CDR3 DNA: TGTGCCAGCAGCTTGGCCGCAGTGGGAGGGAACACCGGGGAGCTGTTTTTT
CDR3 protein: CASSLAAVGGNTGELFF
J gene: TRBJ2-2
clone size: -
D gene: -
V gene: TRBV5-4

CDR3 DNA: TGTGCCAGTGCGGAGGGACGCGGCACAGATACGCAGTATTTT
CDR3 protein: CASAEGRGTDTQYF
J gene: TRBJ2-3
clone size: -
D gene: -
V gene: TRBV7-2

CDR3 DNA: TGTGCCATCAACCAAGGGACAGAAGAGACCCAGTACTTC
CDR3 protein: CAINQGTEETQYF
J gene: TRBJ2-5
clone size: -
D gene: TRBD1
V gene: TRBV10-3

CDR3 DNA: TGTGCCAGCAGCTCGACTAGCGGGGTCTACAATGAGCAGTTCTTC
CDR3 protein: CASSSTSGVYNEQFF
J gene: TRBJ2-1
clone size: -
D gene: TRBD2
V gene: TRBV5-4